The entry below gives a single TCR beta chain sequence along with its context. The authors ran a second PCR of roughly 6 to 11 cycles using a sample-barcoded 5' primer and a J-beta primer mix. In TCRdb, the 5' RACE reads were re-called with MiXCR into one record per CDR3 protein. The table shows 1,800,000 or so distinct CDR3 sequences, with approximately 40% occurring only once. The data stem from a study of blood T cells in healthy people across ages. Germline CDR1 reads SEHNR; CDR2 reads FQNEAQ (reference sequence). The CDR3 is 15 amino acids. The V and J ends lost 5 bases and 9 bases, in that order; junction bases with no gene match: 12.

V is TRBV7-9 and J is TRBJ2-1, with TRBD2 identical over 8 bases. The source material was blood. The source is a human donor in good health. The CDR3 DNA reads TGTGCCAGCAGCCCCTATGGTAGCGGGGTTTTTGAGCAGTTCTTC. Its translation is CASSPYGSGVFEQFF.